This T cell receptor beta chain was sequenced for a study of shared clonotypes between healthy human individuals. Study-level background: The composition of the donors was two women and a few men aged 18 to 49.

The test was conducted at deep level. Sequencing was performed with immunoSEQ multiplex PCR; in TCRdb, only in-frame clones are kept and a portion is missing. The data show around 440,000 clones, approximately 77% seen once. Study-level results: With few donors, the genetic and exposure-history diversity represented was limited.

Germline V gene lookup returns CDR1 DFQATT and CDR2 SNEGSKA (reference sequence). With 7 bases clipped from V and 7 bases from J, the junction kept 3 bases outside the gene matches. The CDR3 runs 11 residues. Concerning this clone: Its specificity is not known.

This receptor was obtained from a woman in her thirties or forties in good health. Some clones in this sample may be carry-over from other donors' samples. The specimen sequenced was PBMCs. The chain links TRBV20-1 to TRBJ2-2; 7 bases are shared with TRBD1. In DNA, the CDR3 is TGCAGTGTGCGACAGGGCGGGGAGCTGTTTTTT. Translating gives CSVRQGGELFF.